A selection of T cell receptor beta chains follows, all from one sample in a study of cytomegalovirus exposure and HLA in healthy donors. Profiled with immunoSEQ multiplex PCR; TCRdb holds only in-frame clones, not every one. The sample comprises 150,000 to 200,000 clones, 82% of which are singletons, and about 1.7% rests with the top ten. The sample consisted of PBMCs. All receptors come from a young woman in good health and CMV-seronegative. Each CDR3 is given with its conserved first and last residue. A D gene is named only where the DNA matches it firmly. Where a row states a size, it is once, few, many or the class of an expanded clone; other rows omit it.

CDR3aa: CASSIRPFSESSYNEQFF
CDR3nt: TGTGCCAGTAGTATTCGCCCTTTTTCGGAGAGCTCCTACAATGAGCAGTTCTTC
d_gene: NA
abundance: once
v_gene: TRBV19
j_gene: TRBJ2-1

CDR3aa: CASSHGQGKRETQYF
CDR3nt: TGTGCCAGCAGCCATGGACAGGGGAAGAGGGAGACCCAGTACTTC
d_gene: TRBD1
abundance: NA
v_gene: TRBV6-6
j_gene: TRBJ2-5

CDR3aa: CASSVDPGTSSSGELFF
CDR3nt: TGTGCCAGCAGCGTAGACCCCGGGACTAGCTCCTCCGGGGAGCTGTTTTTT
d_gene: TRBD2
abundance: NA
v_gene: TRBV9
j_gene: TRBJ2-2

CDR3aa: CAWSVDSTYEQYF
CDR3nt: TGTGCCTGGAGTGTCGACAGCACCTACGAGCAGTACTTC
d_gene: NA
abundance: NA
v_gene: TRBV30
j_gene: TRBJ2-7

CDR3aa: CASSNRTGVTDTQYF
CDR3nt: TGTGCCAGCAGCAACAGGACAGGGGTCACAGATACGCAGTATTTT
d_gene: TRBD1
abundance: NA
v_gene: TRBV4-2
j_gene: TRBJ2-3

CDR3aa: CASSFAGTPAGGYTF
CDR3nt: TGTGCCAGCAGTTTTGCCGGGACACCCGCTGGCGGCTACACCTTC
d_gene: NA
abundance: NA
v_gene: TRBV6-5
j_gene: TRBJ1-2

CDR3aa: CAWSVERRGGGDTEAFF
CDR3nt: TGTGCCTGGAGTGTTGAGCGACGTGGGGGGGGCGACACTGAAGCTTTCTTT
d_gene: NA
abundance: NA
v_gene: TRBV30
j_gene: TRBJ1-1

CDR3aa: CSAPKLEAFF
CDR3nt: TGCAGTGCTCCGAAGCTAGAAGCTTTCTTT
d_gene: NA
abundance: NA
v_gene: TRBV20-1
j_gene: TRBJ1-1

CDR3aa: CASSLDRKNIQYF
CDR3nt: TGTGCCAGCAGCTTGGACAGAAAAAACATTCAGTACTTC
d_gene: NA
abundance: NA
v_gene: TRBV5-6
j_gene: TRBJ2-4

CDR3aa: CASSLVGTSSYNEQFF
CDR3nt: TGTGCCAGCAGCCTAGTGGGGACTAGCTCCTACAATGAGCAGTTCTTC
d_gene: TRBD2
abundance: NA
v_gene: TRBV7-2
j_gene: TRBJ2-1

CDR3aa: CASIGWAENTEAFF
CDR3nt: TGTGCCAGTATCGGTTGGGCAGAGAACACTGAAGCTTTCTTT
d_gene: NA
abundance: NA
v_gene: TRBV19
j_gene: TRBJ1-1

CDR3aa: CASSVEGTSVTSTDTQYF
CDR3nt: TGTGCCAGCAGCGTAGAAGGGACTAGCGTAACTAGCACAGATACGCAGTATTTT
d_gene: TRBD2
abundance: NA
v_gene: TRBV9
j_gene: TRBJ2-3

CDR3aa: CARGQGLVYEQFF
CDR3nt: TGTGCCAGAGGTCAGGGACTAGTCTATGAGCAGTTCTTC
d_gene: TRBD2
abundance: NA
v_gene: TRBV5-3
j_gene: TRBJ2-1

CDR3aa: CASSSGLASYNEQFF
CDR3nt: TGTGCCAGCAGTTCGGGACTAGCCTCCTACAATGAGCAGTTCTTC
d_gene: TRBD2
abundance: NA
v_gene: TRBV27
j_gene: TRBJ2-1

CDR3aa: CASRNRGNIQYF
CDR3nt: TGTGCCAGTAGGAACAGGGGGAACATTCAGTACTTC
d_gene: TRBD1
abundance: NA
v_gene: TRBV19
j_gene: TRBJ2-4

CDR3aa: CASGLDKGQGVDQPQHF
CDR3nt: TGTGCTAGTGGTTTGGACAAAGGACAGGGGGTAGATCAGCCCCAGCATTTT
d_gene: TRBD1
abundance: NA
v_gene: TRBV12-5
j_gene: TRBJ1-5